The 20 T cell receptor beta chains in this list originate from one sample, sequenced in a study of identical twins. MiXCR was run by TCRdb on the 5' RACE reads, yielding one entry per CDR3 protein. The sample has fewer than 500,000 distinct CDR3 sequences, roughly an eighth seen once. These same data were also listed under a study on yellow fever vaccine responses in identical twins.

Material for sequencing was CD4+ T cells sorted from blood. The receptor set was obtained from a woman between 18 and 29 years old in good health.

The V gene is TRBV7-9, the J gene TRBJ2-3; D assignment may be TRBD1 or TRBD2 (6 bases each). This CDR3 spans 17 amino acids. From germline, CDR1 is SEHNR and CDR2 FQNEAQ (reference sequence). Trimming stripped 1 base from V and 6 bases from J, with 20 bases between. The CDR3 is CASSLEGAGGALDTQYF. The CDR3 DNA is TGTGCCAGCAGCTTAGAAGGCGCCGGGGGCGCCTTGGATACGCAGTATTTT.

The gene calls are TRBV20-1 and TRBJ2-7; D may be TRBD1 or TRBD2 (6 bases each). The germline V gene has CDR1 DFQATT and CDR2 SNEGSKA (reference sequence). With 3 bases removed from V and 7 bases from J, the gap between germline ends came to 22 bases. This CDR3 has 15 amino acids. The CDR3 sequence: CSARVLGGPGGEQYF. CDR3 DNA sequence: TGCAGTGCTAGGGTCCTCGGGGGCCCCGGGGGAGAGCAGTACTTC.

The CDR3 nucleotides are TGTGCCAGCAGCGCAAATTACAATGAGCAGTTCTTC. It translates to CASSANYNEQFF. The rearrangement links TRBV6-5 to TRBJ2-1, with D unclear. The V end lost 6 bases, the J end lost 4 bases, and 7 bases lay between the germline ends. This CDR3 comprises 12 residues. Germline CDR1 is MNHEY and CDR2 is SVGAGI.

On this clonotype itself: At one end the junction does not follow the germline gene, possibly because of a read error. The chain is built from TRBV20-1 and TRBJ2-5; 11 bases are a match to TRBD2. This CDR3 spans 16 amino acids. Germline-derived CDR1 and CDR2 are DFQATT and SNEGSKA (reference sequence). CDR3 residues: CCAMGLAANYQETQYF. The CDR3 DNA reads TGCTGTGCGATGGGACTAGCGGCTAACTACCAAGAGACCCAGTACTTC.

A few counts support this clonotype. The J gene is TRBJ2-2, the V gene TRBV5-1; D may correspond to TRBD1 or TRBD2 (5 bases each). Germline lookup yields CDR1 SGHRS and CDR2 YFSETQ. The V end was cut by 0 bases, the J end by 4 bases, with 10 bases between. There are 15 residues in the CDR3. The CDR3 DNA reads as TGCGCCAGCAGCTTGGGTGGGACCCGCACCGGGGAGCTGTTTTTT. Amino acid sequence: CASSLGGTRTGELFF.

In its sample, this clonotype was seen many times. The chain employs TRBV20-1 and TRBJ1-6; perhaps TRBD1 as D (6 bases). The CDR3 is made up of 20 amino acids. The V end was cut by 0 bases, the J end by 9 bases, with 30 bases between. Germline-derived CDR1 and CDR2 are DFQATT and SNEGSKA (reference sequence). CDR3 sequence reads: CSARDPITNRQANPISPLHF. The CDR3 DNA follows: TGCAGTGCTAGAGATCCGATTACGAATCGACAGGCCAACCCAATTTCACCCCTCCACTTT.

The gene calls are TRBV12-3 or TRBV12-4 and TRBJ2-5; 8 positions match TRBD1. This CDR3 contains 15 residues. Germline trimming cut 3 bases from V and 4 bases from J; bases unmatched to any gene: 7. In nucleotides, the CDR3 is TGTGCCAGCAGTTTGACAGGGGAGGAGGTAGAGACCCAGTACTTC. The encoded protein is CASSLTGEEVETQYF.

There are a few counts of this clonotype. The chain recombines TRBV28 with TRBJ1-5, with D unresolved. The germline V gene has CDR1 MDHEN and CDR2 SYDVKM. The CDR3 runs 13 residues. Trimming stripped 7 bases from V and 2 bases from J, with 9 bases between. The DNA of the CDR3 is TGTGCCAGCATAAGTTTTCGCAATCAGCCCCAGCATTTT. Translation: CASISFRNQPQHF.

This chain connects TRBV12-3 or TRBV12-4 to TRBJ2-7; the D gene is possibly TRBD1 (6 bases). Deletions cut 8 bases from V and 3 bases from J, with 11 bases between. CDR3 length: 12 amino acids. CDR3 residues: CASCDRFYEQYF. The CDR3 nucleotides read TGTGCCAGCTGCGACAGGTTCTACGAGCAGTACTTC.

The chain joins TRBV3-1 to TRBJ2-7, with 9 bases fitting TRBD2. From germline, CDR1 is LGHDT and CDR2 YNNKEL (reference sequence). CDR3 length: 15 amino acids. Losses at the gene ends were 4 bases for V and 1 base for J; bases not matched to a gene: 5. CDR3 residues: CASSPLAGTSYEQYF. The CDR3 coding sequence is TGTGCCAGCAGCCCCCTAGCGGGGACGTCCTACGAGCAGTACTTC.

This clonotype was seen at least ten times. This chain connects TRBV6-6 to TRBJ1-4; D not resolved. Looked up from germline, CDR1 is MNHNY and CDR2 is SVGAGI (reference sequence). V was pared by 0 bases and J by 7 bases, with 3 bases between. CDR3 size: 12 residues. The CDR3 is CASSYSGEKLFF. For the CDR3, the DNA is TGTGCCAGCAGTTACTCTGGTGAAAAACTGTTTTTT.

V usage is TRBV25-1 and J usage is TRBJ2-7; 10 bases map to TRBD1. Germline V CDR1 and CDR2: MGHDK, SYGVNS. This CDR3 has 14 residues. Trimming at V came to 3 bases and at J to 5 bases, leaving 4 bases not matched to a gene. The CDR3 sequence is CASSDDRGPHEQYF. CDR3 nucleotides: TGTGCCAGCAGTGATGACAGGGGGCCACACGAGCAGTACTTC.

This clonotype turned up a few times. The V call is TRBV2, the J call TRBJ2-7; tentative D call: TRBD1 (5 bases). The CDR3 loop spans 13 amino acids. V lost 6 bases, J lost 3 bases, and 12 bases lay in between. The germline V gene has CDR1 SNHLY and CDR2 FYNNEI. The CDR3 sequence is CASSQGANYEQYF. As DNA, the CDR3 is TGTGCCAGCAGCCAAGGGGCTAACTACGAGCAGTACTTC.

This clonotype was recorded at least ten times. The V call is TRBV24-1, the J call TRBJ1-1; 7 nucleotides match TRBD1. The V gene end was trimmed by 4 bases and the J gene end by 5 bases; junction bases not matched to a gene: 9. CDR1 and CDR2 from the germline V gene are KGHDR and SFDVKD. CDR3 size: 15 residues. This CDR3 reads CATSEGGSGGTEAFF. The CDR3 DNA reads as TGTGCCACCAGTGAGGGCGGCTCAGGGGGGACTGAAGCTTTCTTT.

The sample holds a few counts of this clonotype. V is TRBV3-1 and J is TRBJ2-5; a possible D gene is TRBD2 (5 bases). From germline, CDR1 is LGHDT and CDR2 YNNKEL (reference sequence). This CDR3 has 13 amino acids. V was pared by 5 bases and J by 4 bases, with 11 bases between. CDR3 nucleotides: TGTGCCAGCAGCACGGCGGGCGGAGAGACCCAGTACTTC. Encoded protein: CASSTAGGETQYF.

The chain carries TRBV20-1 and TRBJ2-7, with 11 bases aligning to TRBD1. The CDR3 consists of 13 residues. Trimming at V came to 5 bases and at J to 5 bases, leaving 5 bases not matched to a gene. Germline-derived CDR1 and CDR2 are DFQATT and SNEGSKA (reference sequence). CDR3: CSASGQGVNEQYF. The CDR3 DNA follows: TGCAGTGCTTCGGGACAGGGGGTCAACGAGCAGTACTTC.

V usage is TRBV19 and J usage is TRBJ1-1; a possible D gene is TRBD1 (5 bases). Trimming took off 6 bases at V and 0 bases at J, with 11 bases between the two ends. The CDR3 length is 14 residues. CDR1 and CDR2 (germline): LNHDA, SQIVND (reference sequence). The CDR3 DNA follows: TGTGCCAGTAGCTGGGACGGATTGAACACTGAAGCTTTCTTT. Encoded protein: CASSWDGLNTEAFF.

This clonotype occurred a few times. This chain connects TRBV28 to TRBJ2-7, with D possibly being TRBD1 (5 bases). Trimming shortened V by 2 bases and J by 4 bases, and 9 bases separated the two germline ends. Germline values: CDR1 MDHEN, CDR2 SYDVKM. CDR3 length: 13 residues. CDR3 bases: TGTGCCAGCAGTTTACCAGGGTATTACGAGCAGTACTTC. As protein: CASSLPGYYEQYF. The full variable domain, with the rest looked up from reference TRBV28 and TRBJ2-7, is DVKVTQSSRYLVKRTGEKVFLECVQDMDHENMFWYRQDPGLGLRLIYFSYDVKMKEKGDIPEGYSVSREKKERFSLILESASTNQTSMYLCASSLPGYYEQYFGPGTRLTVT.

A word on this clonotype: One base away lies a much larger clone, so this may be a sequencing read error. This chain uses TRBV5-8 with TRBJ1-1; no clear D. V dropped 2 bases and J dropped 1 base, with 3 bases sitting between them. This CDR3 is 12 amino acids long. CDR1 and CDR2 (germline): SGHTS, YDEGEE. The CDR3 loop reads CASSFWNTEAFF. The CDR3 DNA reads as TGTGCCAGCAGCTTTTGGAACACTGAAGCTTTCTTT.

There are a few counts of this clonotype. The chain combines TRBV28 with TRBJ1-1; a possible D gene is TRBD1 (6 bases). Looked up from germline, CDR1 is MDHEN and CDR2 is SYDVKM. Trimming pared 5 bases from V and 0 bases from J, leaving 16 bases between. The CDR3 is 16 residues long. CDR3 coding DNA: TGTGCCAGCAGTGTCACAGGGCGGGTTATGAACACTGAAGCTTTCTTT. Residues: CASSVTGRVMNTEAFF.